The present entry profiles one T cell receptor (beta chain) with its context. What it recognizes is unknown. The data were obtained in a study of graft-versus-host responses after intestinal transplantation. Study in general: Each of the recipients got a multivisceral, liver-intestinal, or isolated intestinal transplant. Study-level points and caveats: Peak GvH clone levels in circulation were associated with early post-transplant HvG declines. Individuals who had graft-donor T cell macrochimerism had allografts that showed high graft-versus-host to host-versus-graft clonal ratios.

The CDR3 length is 14 residues. Losses at the gene ends were 2 bases for V and 8 bases for J; bases not matched to a gene: 6. Germline loops: CDR1 SGDLS, CDR2 YYNGEE. The assay was immunoSEQ multiplex PCR, and TCRdb's table has in-frame clones only and misses some. This table has about 24,000 clones, 80% to 90% appearing once. The chain combines TRBV9 with TRBJ1-5, with 8 bases identical to TRBD1. The TCR sequence derives from a human patient who received an intestinal transplant, so some T cells may come from the graft donor. The sequencing here drew on PBMCs, taken 463 days after intestinal transplant. CDR3: CASSVGQEREPQHF. The CDR3 DNA reads TGTGCCAGCAGCGTGGGACAGGAAAGGGAGCCCCAGCATTTT.